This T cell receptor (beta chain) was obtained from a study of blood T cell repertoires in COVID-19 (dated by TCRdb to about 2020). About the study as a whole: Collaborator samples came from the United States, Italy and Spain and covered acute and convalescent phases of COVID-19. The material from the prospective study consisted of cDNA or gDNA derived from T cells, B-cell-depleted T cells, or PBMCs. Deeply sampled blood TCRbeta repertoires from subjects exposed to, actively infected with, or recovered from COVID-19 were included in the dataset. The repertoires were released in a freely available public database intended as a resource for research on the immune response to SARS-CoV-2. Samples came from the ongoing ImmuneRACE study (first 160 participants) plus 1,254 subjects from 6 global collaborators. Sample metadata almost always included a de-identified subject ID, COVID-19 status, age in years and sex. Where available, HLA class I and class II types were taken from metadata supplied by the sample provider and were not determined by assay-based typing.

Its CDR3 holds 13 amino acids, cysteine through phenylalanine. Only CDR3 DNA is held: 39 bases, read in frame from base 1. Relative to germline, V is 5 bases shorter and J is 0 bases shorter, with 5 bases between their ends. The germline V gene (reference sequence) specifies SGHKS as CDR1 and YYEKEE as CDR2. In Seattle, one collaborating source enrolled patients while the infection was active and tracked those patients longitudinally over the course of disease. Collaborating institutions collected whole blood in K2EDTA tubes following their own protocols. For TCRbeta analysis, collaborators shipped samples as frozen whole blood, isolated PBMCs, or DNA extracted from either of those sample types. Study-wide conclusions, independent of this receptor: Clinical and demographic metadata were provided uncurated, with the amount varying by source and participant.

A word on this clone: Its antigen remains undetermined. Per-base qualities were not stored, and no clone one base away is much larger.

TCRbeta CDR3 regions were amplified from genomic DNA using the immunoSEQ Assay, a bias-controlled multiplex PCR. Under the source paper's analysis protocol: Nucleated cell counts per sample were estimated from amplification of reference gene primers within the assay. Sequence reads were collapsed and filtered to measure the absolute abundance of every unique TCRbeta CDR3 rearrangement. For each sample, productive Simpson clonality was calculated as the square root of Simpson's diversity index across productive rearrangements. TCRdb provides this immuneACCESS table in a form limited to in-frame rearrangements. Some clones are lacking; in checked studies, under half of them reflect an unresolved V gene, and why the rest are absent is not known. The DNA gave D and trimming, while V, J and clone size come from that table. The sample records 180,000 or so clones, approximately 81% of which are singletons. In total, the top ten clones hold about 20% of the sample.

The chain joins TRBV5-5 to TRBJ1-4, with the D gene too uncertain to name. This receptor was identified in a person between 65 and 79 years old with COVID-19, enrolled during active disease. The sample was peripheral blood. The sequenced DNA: TGTGCCAGCAGGGGCGCAACTAATGAAAAACTGTTTTTT. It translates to CASRGATNEKLFF.